Following are 28 T cell receptor beta chains from one sample sequenced in a study of blood T cell repertoires in COVID-19. The data were produced by immunoSEQ multiplex PCR, yet TCRdb's version contains in-frame clones alone and is incomplete. The table includes approximately 200,000 clones, around four fifths detected once. The sequenced material came from peripheral blood. These receptors originate from a woman aged 25 to 39 with acute or convalescent COVID-19.

The chain is built from TRBV9 and TRBJ2-3, with D possibly TRBD2 on 6 matching bases. This CDR3 has 18 residues. Between the trimmed V and J ends, which lost 1 base and 4 bases, there was a span of 22 bases. Germline V gene data show CDR1 as SGDLS and CDR2 as YYNGEE. CDR3: CASSVKVGAGLLSDTQYF. The CDR3 DNA reads TGTGCCAGCAGCGTAAAGGTGGGAGCGGGTCTACTATCAGATACGCAGTATTTT.

The chain carries TRBV27 and TRBJ1-5; the D gene is possibly TRBD1 (6 bases). V was shortened by 7 bases and J by 6 bases, with 13 bases between the two germline ends. The CDR3 has 13 amino acids. Germline V gene sequence: CDR1 MNHEY, CDR2 SMNVEV (reference sequence). CDR3 loop: CASKGEGSQPQHF. The CDR3, as DNA: TGTGCCAGCAAGGGGGAGGGGAGTCAGCCCCAGCATTTT.

The chain uses TRBV28 and TRBJ1-2; D not certain. V was pared by 7 bases and J by 4 bases, with 10 bases between. Germline assignment: CDR1 MDHEN and CDR2 SYDVKM. The CDR3 totals 12 residues. The CDR3 region is CASTTWSYGYTF. The DNA for the CDR3 is TGTGCCAGCACCACCTGGAGCTATGGCTACACCTTC.

This clone was seen a few times. The genes are TRBV15 and TRBJ1-2; D is perhaps TRBD1 (5 bases). The CDR3 is 15 residues long. V dropped 0 bases and J dropped 5 bases, with 13 bases sitting between them. In germline, CDR1 is LNHNV, CDR2 YYDKDF (reference sequence). In DNA, the CDR3 is TGTGCCACCAGCAGAGACCTTCCAGGGAAATATGGCTACACCTTC. Translating gives CATSRDLPGKYGYTF.

J is TRBJ1-3 and V is TRBV11-2; D might be TRBD1 (6 bases). The CDR3 consists of 15 residues. Trimming cost V 2 bases and J 5 bases, with 13 bases left between them. Germline CDR1 SGHAT, CDR2 FQNNGV. The CDR3 protein is CASSLRGAGRNTIYF. Here the CDR3 DNA reads TGTGCCAGCAGCTTACGGGGGGCTGGTAGAAACACCATATATTTT.

The chain carries TRBV19 and TRBJ1-2; D remains ambiguous. The ends were cut back, 2 bases at V and 4 bases at J, with 11 bases in the middle. The CDR3 covers 14 residues. CDR1 LNHDA and CDR2 SQIVND come from the germline V gene (reference sequence). The CDR3, as DNA: TGTGCCAGTAGTATACAGGAGGATGTCTATGGCTACACCTTC. This translates into CASSIQEDVYGYTF. The variable domain in full, with the rest retrieved from reference TRBV19 and TRBJ1-2, is DGGITQSPKYLFRKEGQNVTLSCEQNLNHDAMYWYRQDPGQGLRLIYYSQIVNDFQKGDIAEGYSVSREKKESFPLTVTSAQKNPTAFYLCASSIQEDVYGYTFGSGTRLTVV.

The genes are TRBV28 and TRBJ2-1; maybe TRBD1 (5 bases). The germline V gene encodes CDR1 MDHEN and CDR2 SYDVKM. CDR3 length equals 14 residues. V was clipped by 6 bases and J by 5 bases, with 14 bases between them. The CDR3 DNA follows: TGTGCCAGCAGCCATATACAGGAAAACAATGAGCAGTTCTTC. Its translation: CASSHIQENNEQFF.

This clone was observed a few times. The chain has TRBV2 and TRBJ2-7; TRBD1 aligns across 11 bases. The J segment lost 3 bases and the V segment lost 7 bases, leaving 14 bases of the junction unmatched. The CDR3 covers 17 residues. Germline CDR1 reads SNHLY; CDR2 reads FYNNEI. CDR3 DNA: TGTGCCAGCAAACTACCGGGACAGGGGGAGAGAGGCTACGAGCAGTACTTC. Protein sequence: CASKLPGQGERGYEQYF.

The rearrangement links TRBV5-5 to TRBJ2-1, with TRBD1 matching over 7 bases. Trimming at V came to 0 bases and at J to 6 bases, leaving 6 bases not matched to a gene. Germline assignment: CDR1 SGHKS and CDR2 YYEKEE (reference sequence). The CDR3 runs to 15 residues. The CDR3 loop is CASSLGQGVVNEQFF. DNA for the CDR3: TGTGCCAGCAGCTTGGGGCAGGGGGTAGTCAATGAGCAGTTCTTC. The entire variable domain, with the rest obtained from reference TRBV5-5 and TRBJ2-1, is as follows: DAGVTQSPTHLIKTRGQQVTLRCSPISGHKSVSWYQQVLGQGPQFIFQYYEKEERGRGNFPDRFSARQFPNYSSELNVNALLLGDSALYLCASSLGQGVVNEQFFGPGTRLTVL.

The chain links TRBV19 to TRBJ1-2; unclear D gene. CDR1 and CDR2 (germline): LNHDA, SQIVND (reference sequence). V was trimmed by 6 bases and J by 6 bases, leaving 14 bases between them. This CDR3 has 13 amino acids. The DNA for the CDR3 is TGTGCCAGTAGCCCGGGAGGGTCGAATGGCTACACCTTC. Translated, it gives CASSPGGSNGYTF.

This clone was observed a handful of times. The genes are TRBV7-8 and TRBJ1-5, with TRBD1 matching over 9 bases. Losses at the gene ends were 1 base for V and 2 bases for J; bases not matched to a gene: 6. CDR1 SGHVS and CDR2 FQNEAQ come from the germline V gene. The length of the CDR3 is 17 residues. This CDR3 reads CASSLGTGGAGNQPQHF. Here the CDR3 DNA reads TGTGCCAGCAGCTTAGGTACAGGGGGCGCGGGCAATCAGCCCCAGCATTTT.

The gene calls are TRBV21-1 and TRBJ2-7; the table names TRBD2, a call not compared with the DNA. TRBV21-1 is classified as a pseudogene. CDR3 length equals 16 residues. The CDR3 protein is CASSGDSLDGTYEQYF. The DNA of the CDR3 is TGTGCCAGCAGCGGAGATAGCCTTGACGGGACCTACGAGCAGTACTTC.

CDR3 DNA sequence: TGTGCCAGCAGCCACCTCGGAGATACGCAGTATTTT. Translated: CASSHLGDTQYF. V gene TRBV3-1 (or the pseudogene TRBV3-2) combines with J gene TRBJ2-3; D call uncertain. Germline V gives CDR1 LGHDT, CDR2 YNNKEL (reference sequence). The germline V and J ends were trimmed by 3 bases and 5 bases, with 6 bases remaining between them. This CDR3 contains 12 residues.

The V and J genes are TRBV30 and TRBJ1-6; possible D gene TRBD1, 5 bases. With 3 bases removed from V and 8 bases from J, the gap between germline ends came to 5 bases. The CDR3 totals 11 residues. CDR1 is GTSNPN, CDR2 SVGIG, per germline (reference sequence). This chain's CDR3 is CAWSRDSPLHF. The CDR3, as DNA: TGTGCCTGGAGCAGGGATTCACCCCTCCACTTT.

This chain uses TRBV2 with TRBJ1-1, with 8 bases lining up with TRBD1. Losses at the gene ends were 5 bases for V and 6 bases for J; bases not matched to a gene: 8. Germline V gene lookup returns CDR1 SNHLY and CDR2 FYNNEI. The CDR3 runs to 14 residues. The CDR3 sequence is CASSPTGGRAEAFF. In DNA, the CDR3 is TGTGCCAGCAGTCCCACAGGGGGTAGGGCTGAAGCTTTCTTT. The full variable domain, in which reference TRBV2 and TRBJ1-1 provide the parts outside the CDR3, is EPEVTQTPSHQVTQMGQEVILRCVPISNHLYFYWYRQILGQKVEFLVSFYNNEISEKSEIFDDQFSVERPDGSNFTLKIRSTKLEDSAMYFCASSPTGGRAEAFFGQGTRLTVV.

This clone was seen a few times. The rearrangement joins TRBV10-1 to TRBJ2-7, with a tentative D call TRBD1 (6 bases). Trimming shortened V by 10 bases and J by 4 bases, and 20 bases separated the two germline ends. This CDR3 is built from 14 residues. Looked up from germline, CDR1 is WNHNN and CDR2 is SYGVQD (reference sequence). Here the CDR3 reads CAILRRDTEYEQYF. The CDR3 coding sequence is TGCGCCATCCTTCGCCGGGACACAGAGTACGAGCAGTACTTC.

The chain employs TRBV6-5 and TRBJ2-7; D perhaps matches TRBD1 (6 bases). The germline V and J ends were trimmed by 9 bases and 2 bases, with 20 bases remaining between them. This CDR3 is 15 amino acids long. The germline V gene encodes CDR1 MNHEY and CDR2 SVGAGI. The CDR3 DNA follows: TGTGCCAGTACCCCGGACAGACAGAGAGCCTACGAGCAGTACTTC. It yields the protein CASTPDRQRAYEQYF.

The chain employs TRBV24-1 and TRBJ2-3, with 7 nucleotides matching TRBD2. The germline gives CDR1 KGHDR, CDR2 SFDVKD. V trimming: 3 bases; J trimming: 2 bases; junction bases outside the gene matches: 4. This CDR3 contains 15 residues. The CDR3 coding sequence is TGTGCCACCAGTGATGTCGGGGGGTCCACAGATACGCAGTATTTT. Its protein is CATSDVGGSTDTQYF.

V and J are TRBV7-2 and TRBJ1-1; 7 nucleotides align to TRBD1. The CDR3 is made up of 15 amino acids. Losses at the gene ends were 5 bases for V and 7 bases for J; bases not matched to a gene: 13. Germline CDR1 is SGHTA and CDR2 is FQGNSA. CDR3 sequence (DNA): TGTGCCAGCAGCACGCAAACAGGGGTGGGGGGTGAAGCTTTCTTT. Translation gives CASSTQTGVGGEAFF.

The chain has TRBV4-1 and TRBJ1-2, with TRBD1 identical over 9 bases. Germline lookup yields CDR1 MGHRA and CDR2 YSYEKL. CDR3 size: 15 residues. The V gene end was trimmed by 2 bases and the J gene end by 4 bases; junction bases not matched to a gene: 5. CDR3 region: CASSQPRDRVYGYTF. The CDR3 DNA reads as TGCGCCAGCAGCCAACCACGGGACAGGGTCTATGGCTACACCTTC.

In its sample, this clone was seen many times. The chain carries TRBV9 and TRBJ1-3; D gene unclear. Looked up from germline, CDR1 is SGDLS and CDR2 is YYNGEE. The CDR3 has 13 amino acids. V was clipped by 5 bases and J by 0 bases, with 6 bases between them. CDR3 in amino acids: CASSHSSGNTIYF. In DNA, the CDR3 is TGTGCCAGCAGTCACAGCTCTGGAAACACCATATATTTT.

The V gene is TRBV28, the J gene TRBJ2-5; possibly TRBD2 for D (6 bases). The CDR3 is 15 residues long. Germline V lookup: CDR1 MDHEN, CDR2 SYDVKM. V lost 5 bases, J lost 1 base, and 14 bases lay in between. CDR3 protein: CASSNIGGVQETQYF. The CDR3 bases are TGTGCCAGCAGTAATATAGGAGGGGTCCAAGAGACCCAGTACTTC.

This clone was detected a few times. This sequence joins TRBV6-2 or TRBV6-3 and TRBJ2-5; D gene unclear. CDR1 and CDR2 (germline): MNHEY, SVGEGT. The ends were cut back, 4 bases at V and 4 bases at J, with 7 bases in the middle. The CDR3 loop spans 12 amino acids. CDR3 coding DNA: TGTGCCAGCAGTTCCGAGGCAGAGACCCAGTACTTC. It codes for CASSSEAETQYF.

The gene calls are TRBV2 and TRBJ2-3; 8 nucleotides match TRBD2. From germline, CDR1 is SNHLY and CDR2 FYNNEI. After removal of 8 bases from V and 3 bases from J, the junction contained 7 bases not matched to a gene. This CDR3 contains 14 residues. The chain's CDR3 is CASEAGEVTDTQYF. The DNA for the CDR3 is TGTGCCAGCGAAGCGGGGGAAGTTACAGATACGCAGTATTTT. The variable domain in full, with the rest retrieved from reference TRBV2 and TRBJ2-3, is EPEVTQTPSHQVTQMGQEVILRCVPISNHLYFYWYRQILGQKVEFLVSFYNNEISEKSEIFDDQFSVERPDGSNFTLKIRSTKLEDSAMYFCASEAGEVTDTQYFGPGTRLTVL.

The chain links TRBV27 to TRBJ2-3; TRBD2 matches at 9 bases. This CDR3 is built from 16 residues. V trimming: 3 bases; J trimming: 4 bases; junction bases outside the gene matches: 8. Germline loops: CDR1 MNHEY, CDR2 SMNVEV (reference sequence). DNA of the CDR3: TGTGCCAGCAGTTTCTGGCGGGGGGGCGGGTCAGATACGCAGTATTTT. Amino acids: CASSFWRGGGSDTQYF.

The rearrangement joins TRBV7-2 to TRBJ1-1, with D possibly being TRBD1 (6 bases). The CDR3 is made up of 13 amino acids. V dropped 4 bases and J dropped 1 base, with 7 bases sitting between them. CDR1 SGHTA and CDR2 FQGNSA come from the germline V gene. The CDR3 sequence is CASSSRGNTEAFF. The CDR3 nucleotides are TGTGCCAGCAGCTCCAGGGGGAACACTGAAGCTTTCTTT.

The chain recombines TRBV28 with TRBJ2-7; possibly TRBD2 for D (5 bases). V dropped 5 bases and J dropped 5 bases, with 16 bases sitting between them. This CDR3 has 14 residues. CDR1 MDHEN and CDR2 SYDVKM come from the germline V gene. The CDR3 reads CASSVDRGDDEQYF. DNA for the CDR3: TGTGCCAGCAGTGTAGATCGGGGTGATGACGAGCAGTACTTC.

This rearrangement joins TRBV4-2 to TRBJ2-7, with TRBD1 matching over 9 bases. CDR1 and CDR2 from the germline V gene are LGHNA and YNFKEQ. The junction had 13 bases not matched to a gene; V was cut back by 4 bases and J by 6 bases. The CDR3 is made up of 16 amino acids. CDR3 in DNA: TGTGCCAGCAGCCCATCCCTGACAGGGGGACGGCTCGAGCAGTACTTC. This encodes CASSPSLTGGRLEQYF.